This TCR beta chain was retrieved from a study of blood T cell repertoires in COVID-19 (dated by TCRdb to the early 2020s). In the study overall: Samples from collaborators originated in the United States, Italy and Spain and spanned both the acute and convalescent phases of COVID-19. The prospective study material was composed of cDNA or gDNA derived from T cells, B-cell-depleted T cells, or PBMCs. The dataset comprised deeply sampled blood TCRbeta repertoires from subjects exposed to, actively infected with, or recovered from COVID-19. A freely available public database, intended as a resource for researchers studying the immune response to SARS-CoV-2, is where the repertoires were released. The samples were drawn from two sources: the first 160 participants of the ongoing ImmuneRACE study, and 1,200 or so subjects contributed by 6 global collaborators. A de-identified subject ID, COVID-19 status, age in years and sex were almost always included in the sample metadata. Where HLA class I and class II types were available, the types were taken from metadata supplied by the sample provider, not from assay-based typing. What the authors observed across the whole study: Clinical and demographic metadata were provided uncurated, with the amount varying by source and participant.

TCRbeta CDR3 regions were amplified from genomic DNA using the immunoSEQ Assay, a bias-controlled multiplex PCR. From the authors' description of their analysis: Nucleated cell counts per sample were estimated from amplification of reference gene primers within the assay. To quantify the absolute abundance of each unique TCRbeta CDR3 rearrangement, sequence reads were collapsed and filtered. For each sample, productive Simpson clonality was calculated by taking the square root of Simpson's diversity index across productive rearrangements. TCRdb mirrors the immuneACCESS table, restricted to in-frame sequences. Some clones are absent from its copies; in checked studies, under half trace to an unresolved V gene, and the reason for the others is unknown. That table is the source of V, J and clone size, and D and trimming were worked out from the DNA. Counted in this sample were roughly 90,000 clones; 70% to 85% of them appeared once. The top ten clones comprise 12% of the sample.

About this clone: The antigen this receptor binds is unknown. No much larger clone exists at a distance of one base, and base qualities are not known.

Whole blood was collected in K2EDTA tubes by collaborating institutions according to the institutions' own protocols. For TCRbeta analysis, collaborators shipped samples as frozen whole blood, isolated PBMCs, or DNA extracted from either of those sample types. This TCR was recovered from a human donor in a cohort sampled during active COVID-19. Specimen: peripheral blood.

The CDR3 region reads CASSYYGGSNQPQHF. The nucleotide sequence reads TGTGCCAGCAGTTACTATGGAGGAAGCAATCAGCCCCAGCATTTT. The rearranged chain carries TRBV6-2 or TRBV6-3 and TRBJ1-5, with the D gene uncertain. CDR1 and CDR2, looked up from the germline V gene, are MNHEY and SVGEGT. The V end loses 1 base and the J end loses 1 base, and a stretch of 8 bases separates them. The CDR3 covers 15 residues, taking in both the cysteine and the phenylalanine. Of all the DNA, just the CDR3 is kept, 45 bases in frame from base 1.